The TCR beta chain under discussion was sequenced for a study of neurological immune-mediated disorders. This clonotype was counted ten times or more. The sorted libraries drew on about a million T cells that were CD4+ or CD8+. The output of every sequencing run, over 170 million TCR-beta sequences, came from 15-18 subjects. TCRdb analysed the 5' RACE reads with MiXCR anew, one entry per CDR3 protein. The repertoire consists of roughly 20,000 distinct CDR3 sequences, with 6% to 8% occurring once and the leading ten covering about 17%. Trimming removed 2 bases at V and 2 bases at J, with 13 bases between. The length of the CDR3 is 16 residues. In germline, CDR1 is LGHDT, CDR2 YNNKEL (reference sequence).

The chain employs TRBV3-1 and TRBJ2-1; D might be TRBD1 (6 bases). This clonotype was obtained from a woman in her thirties with HTLV-1-associated myelopathy (HAM/TSP). Sequencing used CD8+ T cells from blood. The CDR3, as DNA: TGTGCCAGCAGCCAACTAACAGGGCCCACCTACAATGAGCAGTTCTTC. Translating gives CASSQLTGPTYNEQFF.